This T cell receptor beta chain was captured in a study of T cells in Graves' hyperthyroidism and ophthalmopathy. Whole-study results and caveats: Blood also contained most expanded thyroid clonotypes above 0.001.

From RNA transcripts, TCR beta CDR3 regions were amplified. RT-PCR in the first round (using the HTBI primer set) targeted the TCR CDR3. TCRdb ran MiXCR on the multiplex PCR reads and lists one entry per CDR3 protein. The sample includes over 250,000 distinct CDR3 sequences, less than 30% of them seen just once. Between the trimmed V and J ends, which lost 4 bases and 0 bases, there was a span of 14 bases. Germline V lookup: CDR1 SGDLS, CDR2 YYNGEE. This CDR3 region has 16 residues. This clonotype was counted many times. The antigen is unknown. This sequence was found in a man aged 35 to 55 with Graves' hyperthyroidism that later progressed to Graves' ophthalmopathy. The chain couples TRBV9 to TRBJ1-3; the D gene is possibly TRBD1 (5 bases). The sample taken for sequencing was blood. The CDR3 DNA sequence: TGTGCCAGCAGCTCGGGTAGGGGACTCTCTGGAAACACCATATATTTT. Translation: CASSSGRGLSGNTIYF.